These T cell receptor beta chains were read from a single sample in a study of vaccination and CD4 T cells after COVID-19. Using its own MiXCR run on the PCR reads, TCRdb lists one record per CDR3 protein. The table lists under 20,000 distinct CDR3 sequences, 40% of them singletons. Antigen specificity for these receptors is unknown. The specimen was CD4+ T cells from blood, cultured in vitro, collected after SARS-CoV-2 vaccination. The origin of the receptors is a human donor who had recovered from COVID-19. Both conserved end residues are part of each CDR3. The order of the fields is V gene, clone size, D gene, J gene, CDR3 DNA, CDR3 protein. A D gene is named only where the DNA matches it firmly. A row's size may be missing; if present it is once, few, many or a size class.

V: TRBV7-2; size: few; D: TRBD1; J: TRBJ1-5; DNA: TGTGCCAGCAGCTTGACAGGGGATATTCAGCCCCAGCATTTT; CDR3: CASSLTGDIQPQHF
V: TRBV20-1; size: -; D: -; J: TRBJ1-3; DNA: TGCAGTGCCCAAACAGGGAGTTCTGGAAACACCATATATTTT; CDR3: CSAQTGSSGNTIYF
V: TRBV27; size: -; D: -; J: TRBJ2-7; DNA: TGTGCCAGCAGTTTATCCGGCAGGGCATACTACGAGCAGTACTTC; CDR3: CASSLSGRAYYEQYF
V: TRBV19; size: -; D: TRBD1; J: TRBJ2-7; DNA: TGTGCCACCCGCAGGGTTGGGACAGGTGACACCTACGAGCAGTACTTC; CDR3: CATRRVGTGDTYEQYF
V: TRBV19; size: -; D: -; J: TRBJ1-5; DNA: TGTGCCAGTAGTATAGTGGGAGGGAATAGCAATCAGCCCCAGCATTTT; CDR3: CASSIVGGNSNQPQHF
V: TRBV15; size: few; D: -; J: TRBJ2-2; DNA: TGTGCCACCAGCAGAGTATATGGGACATCGTTCACCGGGGAGCTGTTTTTT; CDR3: CATSRVYGTSFTGELFF
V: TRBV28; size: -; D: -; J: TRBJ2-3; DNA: TGTGCCAGCAGTTTCCCGGAATTGGGTCGCACAGATACGCAGTATTTT; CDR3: CASSFPELGRTDTQYF
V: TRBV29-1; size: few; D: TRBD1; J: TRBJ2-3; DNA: TGCAGCGTTGAAAGGGACAGGGACCGTAGCACAGATACGCAGTATTTT; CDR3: CSVERDRDRSTDTQYF
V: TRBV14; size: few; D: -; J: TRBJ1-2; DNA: TGTGCCAGCAGCCACGGACGTGCGGGCTACACCTTC; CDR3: CASSHGRAGYTF
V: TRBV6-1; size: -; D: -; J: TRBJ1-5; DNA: TGTGCCAGCAGGGCACCTTCGCGGTGGGGTCAGCCCCAGCATTTT; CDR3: CASRAPSRWGQPQHF
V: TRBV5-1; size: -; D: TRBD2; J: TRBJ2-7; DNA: TGCGCCAGCAGCCCCGGGGGGACCTCCTACGAGCAGTACTTC; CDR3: CASSPGGTSYEQYF
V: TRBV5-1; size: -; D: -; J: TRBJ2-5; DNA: TGCGCCAGCAAAGTGACAGGAGAAGAGACCCAGTACTTC; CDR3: CASKVTGEETQYF
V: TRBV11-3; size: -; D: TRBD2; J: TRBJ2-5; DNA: TGTGCCAGCAGCTTGTCTAGCGGCCGAAATTTGGGGGGCCAAGAGACCCAGTACTTC; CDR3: CASSLSSGRNLGGQETQYF
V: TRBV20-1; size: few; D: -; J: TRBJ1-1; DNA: TGCAGTGCTCGGGATGGGACACTGAACACTGAAGCTTTCTTT; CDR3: CSARDGTLNTEAFF
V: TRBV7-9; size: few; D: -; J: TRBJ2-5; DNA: TGTGCCAGCAGCTTAGCGAATGCAGAGACCCAGTACTTC; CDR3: CASSLANAETQYF
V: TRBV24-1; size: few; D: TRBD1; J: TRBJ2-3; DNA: TGTGCCACCAGTGAGCCCTCCGGGACAGGGATCGCAGATACGCAGTATTTT; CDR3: CATSEPSGTGIADTQYF
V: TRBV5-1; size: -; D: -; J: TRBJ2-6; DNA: TGCGCCAGCAGCTCGGAATTTGGGGCCAACGTCCTGACTTTC; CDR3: CASSSEFGANVLTF
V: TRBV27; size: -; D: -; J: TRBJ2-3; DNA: TGTGCCAGCAGTTTAGACATCTTGGGGGCAGATACGCAGTATTTT; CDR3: CASSLDILGADTQYF
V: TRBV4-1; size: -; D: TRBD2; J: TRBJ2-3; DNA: TGCGCCAGCAGCCCCTCAGTGGCTAGCGGGAGAAGGTCGGATACGCAGTATTTT; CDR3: CASSPSVASGRRSDTQYF
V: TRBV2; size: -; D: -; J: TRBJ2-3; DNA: TGTGCCAGCAGAATGGTGGGTCCAGATACGCAGTATTTT; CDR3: CASRMVGPDTQYF
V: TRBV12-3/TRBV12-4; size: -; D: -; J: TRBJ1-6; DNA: TGTGCCAGCAGTAACGGGGTTCATAATTCACCCCTCCACTTT; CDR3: CASSNGVHNSPLHF
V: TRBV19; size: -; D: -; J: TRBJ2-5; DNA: TGTGCCAGTAGTATAGTTGTCCCCGGTAGGGAAGAGACCCAGTACTTC; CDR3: CASSIVVPGREETQYF
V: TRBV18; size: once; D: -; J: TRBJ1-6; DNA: TGTGCCAGCTCCAAACAAGATGTCGGCAATTCACCCCTCCACTTT; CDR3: CASSKQDVGNSPLHF
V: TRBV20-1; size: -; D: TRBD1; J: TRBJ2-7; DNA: TGCAGTGCTAGAGTTCCCTGGGGTAAGGGACAGGGGGACGAGCAGTACTTC; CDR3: CSARVPWGKGQGDEQYF
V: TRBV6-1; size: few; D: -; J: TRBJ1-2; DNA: TGTGCCAGCAGTGAAGCTTCCCGTAACTATGGCTACACCTTC; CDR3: CASSEASRNYGYTF
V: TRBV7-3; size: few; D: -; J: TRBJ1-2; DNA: TGTGCCAGCAGCTTAAGCCGGGGGCCTAACTATGGCTACACCTTC; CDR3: CASSLSRGPNYGYTF
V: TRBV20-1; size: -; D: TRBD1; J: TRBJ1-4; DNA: TGCAGTGCTGCCCGGGACAGCAATGAAAAACTGTTTTTT; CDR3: CSAARDSNEKLFF
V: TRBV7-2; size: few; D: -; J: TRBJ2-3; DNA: TGTGCCAGCAGCGGGGTCGGCAGGGAAACAGATACGCAGTATTTT; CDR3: CASSGVGRETDTQYF
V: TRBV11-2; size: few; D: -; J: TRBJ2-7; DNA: TGTGCCAGCAGCTTAGTAAACGACGTGGAGTACTTC; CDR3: CASSLVNDVEYF
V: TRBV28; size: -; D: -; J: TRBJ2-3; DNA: TGTGCCAGCATACCCCAGTCGACGAGCACAGATACGCAGTATTTT; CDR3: CASIPQSTSTDTQYF
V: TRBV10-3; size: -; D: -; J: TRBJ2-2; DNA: TGTGCCATCACCGGGTCCTTATCGAACACCGGGGAGCTGTTTTTT; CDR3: CAITGSLSNTGELFF
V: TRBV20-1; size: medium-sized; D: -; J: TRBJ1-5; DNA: TGCAGTGCTCAGTCAGGGGCCCTTTATAGCAATCAGCCCCAGCATTTT; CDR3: CSAQSGALYSNQPQHF
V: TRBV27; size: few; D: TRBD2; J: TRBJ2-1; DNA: TGTGCCAGCAGTTTCCTAGCGGGTAACAATGAGCAGTTCTTC; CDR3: CASSFLAGNNEQFF
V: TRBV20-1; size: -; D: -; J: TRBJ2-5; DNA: TGCAGCGGGGGCAGGGAGACCCAGTACTTC; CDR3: CSGGRETQYF
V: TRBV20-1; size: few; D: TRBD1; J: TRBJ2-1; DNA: TGCAGTGCTCCTCAAGGGGGCCTGAGCTCCTACAATGAGCAGTTCTTC; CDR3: CSAPQGGLSSYNEQFF
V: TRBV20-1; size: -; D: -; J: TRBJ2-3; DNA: TGCAGTGCCCAACGGATAGCAGATACGCAGTATTTT; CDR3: CSAQRIADTQYF
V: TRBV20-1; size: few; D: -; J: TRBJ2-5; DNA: TGCAGTGCTAGAGTCCCTAGCAAGGAGACCCAGTACTTC; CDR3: CSARVPSKETQYF
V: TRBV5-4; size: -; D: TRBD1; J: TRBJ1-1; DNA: TGTGCCAGCAGCTCGCCCGGGACAGGGGGGAACACTGAAGCTTTCTTT; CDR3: CASSSPGTGGNTEAFF
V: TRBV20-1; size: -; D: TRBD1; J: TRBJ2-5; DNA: TGCAGTGCAAATACAGGGGTGTACCAAGAGACCCAGTACTTC; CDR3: CSANTGVYQETQYF
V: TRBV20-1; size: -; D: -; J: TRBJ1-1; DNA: TGCAGTGCTAGGTACAGTATTGGGACCGAAGCTTTCTTT; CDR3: CSARYSIGTEAFF
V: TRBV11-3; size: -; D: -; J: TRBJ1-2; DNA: TGTGCCAGCAGCCAGGACGGGAACTATGGCTACACCTTC; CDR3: CASSQDGNYGYTF